The text below deals with one T cell receptor beta chain. J lost 3 bases, V lost 4 bases, and 4 bases had no gene match. This CDR3 comprises 15 residues. Germline V lookup: CDR1 DFQATT, CDR2 SNEGSKA (reference sequence). A second PCR of 7 to 11 cycles used a sample-barcoded 5' primer and a J-beta primer mix. TCRdb called the 5' RACE reads again in MiXCR, with one record for every CDR3 protein. The sample consists of 700,000 or so distinct CDR3 sequences, about 24% of them appearing once. PBMCs numbering at least 7 million were isolated per sample. This entry comes from a study of blood T cells in healthy people across ages.

The TCR sequence derives from a man in his 70s in good health. Sequences were obtained from blood. The chain joins TRBV20-1 to TRBJ2-2; 11 nucleotides agree with TRBD1. Here the CDR3 reads CSAMRTGGYTGELFF. The DNA of the CDR3 is TGCAGTGCTATGAGGACAGGGGGCTACACCGGGGAGCTGTTTTTT.